This TCR beta chain was sequenced for a study of T cell changes during pregnancy in multiple sclerosis (dated by TCRdb to between 2018 and 2021). In the study overall: The study looked at changes in the T cell repertoire across pregnancy in women with multiple sclerosis.

Receptors were amplified or captured by the immunoSEQ multiplex PCR assay. Not all clones reach the TCRdb copy of this immuneACCESS table, which keeps in-frame sequences only. Checked studies attribute under half of the gap to unresolved V genes and leave the rest unexplained. This sample gives more than 65,000 clones in total; about 89% of them show up just once. The ten most abundant clones make up 2.5% to 3% of the sample. As regards this clone: This clone's antigen is unknown. No base quality values were provided; no much bigger clone lies one nucleotide off.

As encoded in the germline V gene, CDR1 is SGDLS while CDR2 is YYNGEE. The CDR3 holds 14 amino acids from the cysteine to the phenylalanine. Only the CDR3 DNA stays, 42 bases, in frame from base 1. Relative to germline, V is missing 0 bases and J is missing 8 bases, with 4 bases of the junction outside any gene match. The clonotype was recovered from a female donor with multiple sclerosis, enrolled in a pregnancy study. The chain is made from TRBV9 and TRBJ2-1; 8 central bases correspond to TRBD1. Sequencing used peripheral blood, obtained in the first trimester of pregnancy. The nucleotide sequence reads as follows: TGTGCCAGCAGCGTAGTAGGACAGGGCGATGAGCAGTTCTTC. Its product reads: CASSVVGQGDEQFF. Joined to the reference TRBV9 and TRBJ2-1 proteins, this CDR3 gives the full variable domain: DSGVTQTPKHLITATGQRVTLRCSPRSGDLSVYWYQQSLDQGLQFLIQYYNGEERAKGNILERFSAQQFPDLHSELNLSSLELGDSALYFCASSVVGQGDEQFFGPGTRLTVL.